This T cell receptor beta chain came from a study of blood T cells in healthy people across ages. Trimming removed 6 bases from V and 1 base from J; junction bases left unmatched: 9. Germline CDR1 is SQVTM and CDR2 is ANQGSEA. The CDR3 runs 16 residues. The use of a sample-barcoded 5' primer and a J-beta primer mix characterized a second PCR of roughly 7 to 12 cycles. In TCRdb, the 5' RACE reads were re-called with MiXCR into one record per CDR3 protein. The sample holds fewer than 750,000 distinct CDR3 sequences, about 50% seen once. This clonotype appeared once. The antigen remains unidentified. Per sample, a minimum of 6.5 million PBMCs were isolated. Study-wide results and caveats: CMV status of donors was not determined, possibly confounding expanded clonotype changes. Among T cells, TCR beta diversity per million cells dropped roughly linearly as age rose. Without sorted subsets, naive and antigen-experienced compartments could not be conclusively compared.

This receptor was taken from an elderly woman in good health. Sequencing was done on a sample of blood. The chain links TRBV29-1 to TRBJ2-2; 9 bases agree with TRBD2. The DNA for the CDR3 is TGCAGCGTGCTAATTAGCGGGAGAATGAACACCGGGGAGCTGTTTTTT. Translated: CSVLISGRMNTGELFF.